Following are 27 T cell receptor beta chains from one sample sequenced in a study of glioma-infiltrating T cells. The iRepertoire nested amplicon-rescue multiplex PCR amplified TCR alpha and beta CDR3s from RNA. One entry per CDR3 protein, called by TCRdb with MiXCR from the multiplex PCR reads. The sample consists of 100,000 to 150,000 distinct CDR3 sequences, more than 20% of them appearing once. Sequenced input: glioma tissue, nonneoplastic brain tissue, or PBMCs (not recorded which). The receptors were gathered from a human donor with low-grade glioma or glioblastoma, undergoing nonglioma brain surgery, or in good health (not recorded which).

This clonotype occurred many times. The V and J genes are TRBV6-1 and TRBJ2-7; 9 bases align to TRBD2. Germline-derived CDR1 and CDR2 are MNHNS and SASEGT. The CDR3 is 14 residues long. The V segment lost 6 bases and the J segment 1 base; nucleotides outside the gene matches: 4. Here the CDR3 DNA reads TGTGCCAGCAGGCCCCTAGCGGGGTCCTACGAGCAGTACGTC. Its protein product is CASRPLAGSYEQYV.

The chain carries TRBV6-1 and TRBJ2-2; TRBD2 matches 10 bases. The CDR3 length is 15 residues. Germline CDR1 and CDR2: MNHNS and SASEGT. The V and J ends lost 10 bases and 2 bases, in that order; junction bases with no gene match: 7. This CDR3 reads CATKRGGENTGELFF. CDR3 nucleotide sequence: TGTGCCACCAAGCGGGGGGGGGAAAACACCGGGGAGCTGTTTTTT.

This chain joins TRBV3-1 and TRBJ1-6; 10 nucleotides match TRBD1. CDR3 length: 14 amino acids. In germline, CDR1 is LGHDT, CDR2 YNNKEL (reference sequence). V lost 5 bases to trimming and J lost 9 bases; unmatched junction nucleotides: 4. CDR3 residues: CASSKGTGASPLHF. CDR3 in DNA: TGTGCCAGCAGCAAGGGGACAGGGGCTTCACCCCTCCACTTT.

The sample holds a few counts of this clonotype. CDR3 DNA sequence: TGTGCCAGCAGCTTAGAAGGTATATCTACTGAAGCTTTCTTT. Translating gives CASSLEGISTEAFF. J is TRBJ1-1 and V is TRBV11-1; no reliable D call. The CDR3 length is 14 residues. V was pared by 1 base and J by 5 bases, with 11 bases between. Germline V gives CDR1 SGHAT, CDR2 FQDESV (reference sequence).

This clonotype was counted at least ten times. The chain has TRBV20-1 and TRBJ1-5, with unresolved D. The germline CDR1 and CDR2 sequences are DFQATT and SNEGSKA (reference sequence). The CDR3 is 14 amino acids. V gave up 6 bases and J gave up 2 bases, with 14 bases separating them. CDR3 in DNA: TGCAGTGCAAAGACCCCGGAGGGCAATCAGCCCCAGCATTTT. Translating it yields CSAKTPEGNQPQHF.

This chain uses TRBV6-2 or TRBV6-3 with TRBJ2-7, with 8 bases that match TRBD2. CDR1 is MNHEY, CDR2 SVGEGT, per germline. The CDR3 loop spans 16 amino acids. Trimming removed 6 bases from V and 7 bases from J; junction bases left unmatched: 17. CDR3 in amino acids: CASRSSLGGGPNEQYV. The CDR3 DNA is TGTGCCAGCAGGTCCTCTTTGGGCGGGGGGCCGAATGAGCAGTACGTC.

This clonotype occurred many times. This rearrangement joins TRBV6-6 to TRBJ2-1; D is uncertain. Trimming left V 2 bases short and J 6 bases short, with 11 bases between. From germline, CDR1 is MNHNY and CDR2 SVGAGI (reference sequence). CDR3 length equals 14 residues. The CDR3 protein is CASSYSYSPNEQFF. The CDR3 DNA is TGTGCCAGCAGTTACAGTTACTCCCCCAATGAGCAGTTCTTC.

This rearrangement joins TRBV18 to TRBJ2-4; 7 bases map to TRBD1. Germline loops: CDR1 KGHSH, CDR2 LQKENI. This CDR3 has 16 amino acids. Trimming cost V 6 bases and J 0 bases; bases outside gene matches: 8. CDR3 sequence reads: CASSLGQFIAKNIQYF. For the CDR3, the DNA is TGTGCCAGCTCCCTGGGACAGTTTATAGCCAAAAACATTCAGTACTTC.

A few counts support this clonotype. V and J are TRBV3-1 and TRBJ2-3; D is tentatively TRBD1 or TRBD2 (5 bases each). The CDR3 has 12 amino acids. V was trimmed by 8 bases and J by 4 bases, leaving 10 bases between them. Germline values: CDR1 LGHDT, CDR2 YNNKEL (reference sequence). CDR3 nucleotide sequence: TGTGCCAGCGGGGGAGTACCAGATACGCAGTATTTT. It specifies CASGGVPDTQYF.

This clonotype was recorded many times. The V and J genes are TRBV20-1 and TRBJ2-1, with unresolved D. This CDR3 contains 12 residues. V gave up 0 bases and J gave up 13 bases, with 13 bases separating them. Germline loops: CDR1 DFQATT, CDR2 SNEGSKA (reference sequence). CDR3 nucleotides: TGCAGTGCTAGAGAGCCATCGGCAGATCAGTTCTTC. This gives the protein CSAREPSADQFF.

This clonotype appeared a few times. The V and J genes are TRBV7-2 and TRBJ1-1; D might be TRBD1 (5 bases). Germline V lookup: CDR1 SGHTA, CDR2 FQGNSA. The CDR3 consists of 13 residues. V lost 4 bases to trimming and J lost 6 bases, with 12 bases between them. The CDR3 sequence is CASSWRGIPEAFF. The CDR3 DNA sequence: TGTGCCAGCAGCTGGAGGGGAATCCCTGAAGCTTTCTTT.

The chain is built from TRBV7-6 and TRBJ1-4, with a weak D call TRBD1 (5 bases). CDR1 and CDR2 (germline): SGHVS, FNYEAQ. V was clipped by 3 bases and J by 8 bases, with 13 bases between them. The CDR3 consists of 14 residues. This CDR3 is CASSFQGRGEKLFF. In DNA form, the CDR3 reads TGTGCCAGCAGCTTTCAGGGTAGAGGCGAAAAACTGTTTTTT.

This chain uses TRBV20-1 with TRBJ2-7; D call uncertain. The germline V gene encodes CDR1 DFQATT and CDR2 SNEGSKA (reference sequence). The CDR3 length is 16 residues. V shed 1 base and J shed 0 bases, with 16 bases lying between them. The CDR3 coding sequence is TGCAGTGCTAGAGGGGCCCCGTTAAGGAGCTCCTACGAGCAGTACGTC. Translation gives CSARGAPLRSSYEQYV.

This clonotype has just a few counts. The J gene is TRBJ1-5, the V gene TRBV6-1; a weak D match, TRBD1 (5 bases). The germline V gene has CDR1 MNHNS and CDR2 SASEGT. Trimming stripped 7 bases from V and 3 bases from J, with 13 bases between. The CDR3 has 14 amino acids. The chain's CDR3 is CASTSGRPNQPQHF. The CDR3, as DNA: TGTGCCAGCACCTCGGGGCGACCCAATCAGCCCCAGCATTTT.

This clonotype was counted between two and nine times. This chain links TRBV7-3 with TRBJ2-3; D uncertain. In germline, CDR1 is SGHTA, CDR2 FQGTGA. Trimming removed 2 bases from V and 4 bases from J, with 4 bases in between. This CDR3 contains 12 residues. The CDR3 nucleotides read TGTGCCAGCAGCTTAGAGGCAGATACGCAGTATTTT. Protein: CASSLEADTQYF.

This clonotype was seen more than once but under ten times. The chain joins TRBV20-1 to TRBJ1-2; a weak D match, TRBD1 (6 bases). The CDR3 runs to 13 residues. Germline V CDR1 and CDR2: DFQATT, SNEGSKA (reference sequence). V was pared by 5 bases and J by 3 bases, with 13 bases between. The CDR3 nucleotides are TGCAGTGCTCCTGGGGGCAGGGACTATGGCTACACCTTC. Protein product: CSAPGGRDYGYTF.

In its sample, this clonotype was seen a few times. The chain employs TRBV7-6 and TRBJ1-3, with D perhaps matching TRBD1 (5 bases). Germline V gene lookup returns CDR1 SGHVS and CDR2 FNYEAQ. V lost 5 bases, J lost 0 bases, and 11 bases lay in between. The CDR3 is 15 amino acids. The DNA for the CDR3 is TGTGCCAGCAGCATAGACAGCGCCTCTGGAAACACCATATATTTT. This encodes CASSIDSASGNTIYF.

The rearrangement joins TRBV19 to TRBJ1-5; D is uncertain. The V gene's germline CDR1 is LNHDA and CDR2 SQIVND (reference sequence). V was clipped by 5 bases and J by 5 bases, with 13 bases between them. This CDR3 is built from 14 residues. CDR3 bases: TGTGCCAGTAGTGAGAGGGTAGGCGATCAGCCCCAGCATTTT. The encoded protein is CASSERVGDQPQHF.

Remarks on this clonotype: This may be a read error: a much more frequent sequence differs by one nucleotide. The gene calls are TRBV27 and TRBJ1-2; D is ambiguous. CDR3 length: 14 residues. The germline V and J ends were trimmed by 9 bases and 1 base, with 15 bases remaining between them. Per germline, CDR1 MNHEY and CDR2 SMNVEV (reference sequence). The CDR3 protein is CARSMEGVNYGYTF. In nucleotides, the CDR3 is TGTGCCAGAAGCATGGAAGGTGTTAACTATGGCTACACCTTC.

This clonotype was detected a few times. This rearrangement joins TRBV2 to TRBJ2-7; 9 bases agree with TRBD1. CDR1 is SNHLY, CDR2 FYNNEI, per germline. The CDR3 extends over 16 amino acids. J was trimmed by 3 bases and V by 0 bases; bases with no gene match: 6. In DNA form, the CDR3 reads TGTGCCAGCAGTGAAGCGCTTCTGGGACAGGGCTACGAGCAGTACGTC. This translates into CASSEALLGQGYEQYV.

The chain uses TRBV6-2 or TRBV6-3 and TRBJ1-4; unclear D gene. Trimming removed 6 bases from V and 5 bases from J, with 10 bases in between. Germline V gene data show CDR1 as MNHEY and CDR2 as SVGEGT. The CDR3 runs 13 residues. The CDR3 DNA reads TGTGCCAGCAGCCAGAAAGAGAATGAAAAACTGTTTTTT. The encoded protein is CASSQKENEKLFF.

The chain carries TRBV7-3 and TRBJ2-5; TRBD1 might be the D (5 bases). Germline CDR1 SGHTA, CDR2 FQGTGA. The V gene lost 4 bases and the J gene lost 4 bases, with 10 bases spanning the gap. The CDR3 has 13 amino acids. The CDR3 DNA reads TGTGCCAGCAGCTCCCAGGGCAGAGAGACCCAGTACTTC. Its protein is CASSSQGRETQYF. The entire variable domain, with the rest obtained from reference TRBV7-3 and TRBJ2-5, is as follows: GAGVSQTPSNKVTEKGKYVELRCDPISGHTALYWYRQSLGQGPEFLIYFQGTGAADDSGLPNDRFFAVRPEGSVSTLKIQRTERGDSAVYLCASSSQGRETQYFGPGTRLLVL.

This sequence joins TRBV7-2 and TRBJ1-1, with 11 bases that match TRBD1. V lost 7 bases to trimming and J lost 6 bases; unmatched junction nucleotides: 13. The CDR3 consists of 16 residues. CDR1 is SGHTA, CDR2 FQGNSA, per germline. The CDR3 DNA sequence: TGTGCCAGCAACTTCGTAGGGACAGGGGGAATCGCTGAAGCTTTCTTT. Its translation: CASNFVGTGGIAEAFF.

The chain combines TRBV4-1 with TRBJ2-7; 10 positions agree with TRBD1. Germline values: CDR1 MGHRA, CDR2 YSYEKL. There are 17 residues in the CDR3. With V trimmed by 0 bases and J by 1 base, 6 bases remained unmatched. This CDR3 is CASSQDPGTGASYEQYV. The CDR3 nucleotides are TGCGCCAGCAGCCAAGATCCGGGGACAGGGGCTTCCTACGAGCAGTACGTC.

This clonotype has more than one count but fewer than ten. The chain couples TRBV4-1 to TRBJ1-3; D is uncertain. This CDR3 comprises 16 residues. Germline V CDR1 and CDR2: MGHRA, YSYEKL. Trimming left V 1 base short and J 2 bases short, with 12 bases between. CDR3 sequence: CASSQGEGAAGNTIYF. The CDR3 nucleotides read TGCGCCAGCAGCCAAGGTGAGGGTGCGGCTGGAAACACCATATATTTT.

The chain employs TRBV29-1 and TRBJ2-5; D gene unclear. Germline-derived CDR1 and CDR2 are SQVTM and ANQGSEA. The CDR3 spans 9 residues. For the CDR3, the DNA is TGCTCCGTTGGTGAGACCCAGTACTTC. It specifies CSVGETQYF.

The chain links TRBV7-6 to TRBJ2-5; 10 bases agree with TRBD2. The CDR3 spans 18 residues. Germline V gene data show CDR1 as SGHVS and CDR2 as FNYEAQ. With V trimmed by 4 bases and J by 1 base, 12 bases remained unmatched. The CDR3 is CASSSEPSSGSVQETQYF. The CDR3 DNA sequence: TGTGCCAGCAGCTCCGAACCTTCTAGCGGGAGTGTCCAAGAGACCCAGTACTTC.